This T cell receptor (beta chain) is from a study of low-dose radiotherapy and immunotherapy resistance in tumors. Across the study: Those assigned to Cohort 2 were treated with 1 Gy per fraction every two weeks (13 Gy in total over 26 weeks).

Germline assignment: CDR1 SGHKS and CDR2 YYEKEE (reference sequence). The CDR3 runs 13 residues. V shed 4 bases and J shed 9 bases, with 14 bases lying between them. With TRAV- and TRBV-specific primers, first-strand cDNA was made, covering the alpha and beta chains. Both a constant-region primer and a V-primer adapter served to amplify TCRs across roughly 20 PCR cycles. mRNA that had been isolated underwent amplification through in vitro transcription. TCRdb called the reads again in MiXCR, with one record for every CDR3 protein. The table records approximately 42,000 distinct CDR3 sequences, less than 30% of them present only once. As to time point: after trial treatment. Treatment given: LDRT plus nivolumab, ipilimumab, low-dose cyclophosphamide and aspirin (RACIN trial). Those eligible were patients bearing advanced solid tumors lacking tumor-infiltrating lymphocytes.

This TCR was recovered from a male donor with prostate cancer. This chain connects TRBV5-5 to TRBJ2-1, with unresolved D. The sequenced sample was PBMCs, obtained after low-dose radiotherapy plus immunotherapy. This CDR3 reads CASSTDGRSEQFF. CDR3 nucleotides: TGTGCCAGCAGCACGGACGGGCGGAGTGAGCAGTTCTTC. Full variable domain (rest looked up from reference TRBV5-5 and TRBJ2-1): DAGVTQSPTHLIKTRGQQVTLRCSPISGHKSVSWYQQVLGQGPQFIFQYYEKEERGRGNFPDRFSARQFPNYSSELNVNALLLGDSALYLCASSTDGRSEQFFGPGTRLTVL.